This T cell receptor (beta chain) was sequenced during a study of radiotherapy plus CTLA-4 blockade in lung cancer. Study summary: Objective responses occurred in around 20% of patients; around 28% had disease control.

TCRdb's table, derived via immunoSEQ multiplex PCR, lists solely in-frame clones and lacks some. The top ten hold about 4% of the sample, which has about 66,000 clones, around 81% seen once. This clone was counted a few times. The target antigen is unknown. Study-wide points: Interferon-beta and early blood T cell clone dynamics reportedly predicted response best. Expansion in blood of tumor-derived TCR clones was seen after radiotherapy plus ipilimumab.

CTLA-4 blockade with ipilimumab, together with focal radiation, was given to patients with chemo-refractory metastatic non-small-cell lung cancer. This CDR3 has 13 residues. Germline V lookup: CDR1 KGHSH, CDR2 LQKENI. Trimming left V 2 bases short and J 7 bases short, with 9 bases between. The chain has TRBV18 and TRBJ1-5; maybe TRBD1 (5 bases). Sample: peripheral blood, taken from a patient treated with radiotherapy plus ipilimumab. The sequence derives from a human donor with non-small cell lung cancer who had a partial response to radiotherapy plus ipilimumab. CDR3 nucleotide sequence: TGTGCCAGCTCACCAGCAGGGCAACAGCCCCAGCATTTT. Protein: CASSPAGQQPQHF.